This T cell receptor (beta chain) derives from a study of blood T cells in healthy people across ages. A second roughly 7 to 11 cycle PCR used barcoded and J-beta primers. Through a template-switch adaptor with 12 random nucleotides, each cDNA molecule received a tag. One entry per CDR3 protein results from TCRdb running MiXCR on the 5' RACE reads. Of some 710,000 distinct CDR3 sequences in the sample, about 46% are singletons; the top ten hold 15% to 20%. Peripheral blood samples of roughly 10 milliliters were drawn from each donor. Between the trimmed V and J ends, which lost 2 bases and 7 bases, there was a span of 15 bases. In germline, CDR1 is MDHEN, CDR2 SYDVKM. The CDR3 extends over 14 amino acids.

This receptor was identified in an elderly man in good health. V usage is TRBV28 and J usage is TRBJ2-7; no definite D call. Sequenced input: blood. The CDR3 is CASSLVSGPREQYF. The CDR3 DNA sequence: TGTGCCAGCAGTTTAGTATCGGGCCCTAGGGAGCAGTACTTC.